This TCR beta chain came from a study of graft-versus-host responses after intestinal transplantation. The CDR3 covers 15 residues. Germline V gene data show CDR1 as LNHDA and CDR2 as SQIVND (reference sequence). V was shortened by 5 bases and J by 6 bases, with 19 bases between the two germline ends. Clones were read by immunoSEQ multiplex PCR, and TCRdb kept only the in-frame ones, dropping some. The table shows 40,000 to 45,000 clones, with less than 95% occurring only once. This chain links TRBV19 with TRBJ1-1; TRBD1 might be the D (5 bases). The clonotype was recovered from a human patient who received an intestinal transplant, so some T cells may come from the graft donor. The starting material was PBMCs, obtained 300 to 320 days after intestinal transplant. The CDR3 spells CASSPVAGTVAEAFF. The DNA for the CDR3 is TGTGCCAGTAGTCCAGTCGCCGGGACGGTCGCTGAAGCTTTCTTT.